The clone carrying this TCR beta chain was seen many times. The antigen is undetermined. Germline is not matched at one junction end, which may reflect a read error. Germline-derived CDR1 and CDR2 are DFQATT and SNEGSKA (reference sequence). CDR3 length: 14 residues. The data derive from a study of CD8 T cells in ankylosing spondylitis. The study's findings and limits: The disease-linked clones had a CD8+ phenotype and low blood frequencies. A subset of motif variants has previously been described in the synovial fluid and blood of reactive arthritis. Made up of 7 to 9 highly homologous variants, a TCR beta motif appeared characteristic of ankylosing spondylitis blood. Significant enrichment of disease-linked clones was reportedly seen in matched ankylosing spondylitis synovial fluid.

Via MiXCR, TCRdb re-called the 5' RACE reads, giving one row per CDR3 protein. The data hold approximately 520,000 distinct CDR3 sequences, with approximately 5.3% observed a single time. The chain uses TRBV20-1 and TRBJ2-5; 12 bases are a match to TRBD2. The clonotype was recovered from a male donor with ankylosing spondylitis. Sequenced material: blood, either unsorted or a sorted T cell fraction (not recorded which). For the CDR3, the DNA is TGCAGTGCTCGAGAACGGACTAGCGGGACCACCCAGTACTTC. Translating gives CSARERTSGTTQYF.